The rows below give T cell receptor beta chains drawn from one sample of a study of cytomegalovirus exposure and HLA in healthy donors. Sequencing was performed with immunoSEQ multiplex PCR; in TCRdb, only in-frame clones are kept and a portion is missing. This table has 100,000 to 150,000 clones, around 72% appearing once. The material sequenced was PBMCs. Source of these receptors: a woman aged 18-29 years in good health and CMV-seronegative. Both conserved end residues are part of each CDR3. The D gene is left open where the match is weak.

V gene	J gene	D gene	CDR3 protein
TRBV6-5	TRBJ2-3	NA	CASSRPGVGTDTQYF
TRBV6-5	TRBJ2-2	TRBD1	CASRKDREGGELFF
TRBV2	TRBJ1-3	NA	CASSSRTAIDNSGNTIYF
TRBV5-1	TRBJ1-2	NA	CASSLREGSGYTF
TRBV7-9	TRBJ2-2	NA	CASSFDGWSTGELFF
TRBV7-9	TRBJ2-7	NA	CASSFPYDSAYEQYF
TRBV6-5	TRBJ1-5	NA	CASSLKLTGLWPQHF
TRBV27	TRBJ2-5	TRBD2	CASSIAGGRETQYF
TRBV5-6	TRBJ2-2	NA	CASGEGGGTGELFF
TRBV9	TRBJ2-7	NA	CASSVAVDEQYF
TRBV10-3	TRBJ2-3	TRBD1	CAIRTAVTGDSDTQYF
TRBV7-2	NA	NA	CASAGSSYEQYF
TRBV12-5	TRBJ2-7	TRBD2	CASGFWLAGDYEQYF